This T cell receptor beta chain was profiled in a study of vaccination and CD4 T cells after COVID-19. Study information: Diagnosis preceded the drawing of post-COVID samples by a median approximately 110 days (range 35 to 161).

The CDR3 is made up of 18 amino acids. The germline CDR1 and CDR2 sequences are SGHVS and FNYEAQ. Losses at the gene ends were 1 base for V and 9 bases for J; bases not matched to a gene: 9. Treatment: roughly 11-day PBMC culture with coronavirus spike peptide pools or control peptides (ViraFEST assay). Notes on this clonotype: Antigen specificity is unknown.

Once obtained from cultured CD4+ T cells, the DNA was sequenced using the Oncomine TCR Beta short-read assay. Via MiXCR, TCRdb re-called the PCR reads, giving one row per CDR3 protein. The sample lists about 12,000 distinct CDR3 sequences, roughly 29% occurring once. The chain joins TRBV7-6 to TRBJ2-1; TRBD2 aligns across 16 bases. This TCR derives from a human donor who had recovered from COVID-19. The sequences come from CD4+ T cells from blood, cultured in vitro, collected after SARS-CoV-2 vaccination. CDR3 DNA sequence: TGTGCCAGCAGCTTAGTCTGGGGACTAGCGGGAGGGCTTGGTGAGCAGTTCTTC. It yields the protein CASSLVWGLAGGLGEQFF.